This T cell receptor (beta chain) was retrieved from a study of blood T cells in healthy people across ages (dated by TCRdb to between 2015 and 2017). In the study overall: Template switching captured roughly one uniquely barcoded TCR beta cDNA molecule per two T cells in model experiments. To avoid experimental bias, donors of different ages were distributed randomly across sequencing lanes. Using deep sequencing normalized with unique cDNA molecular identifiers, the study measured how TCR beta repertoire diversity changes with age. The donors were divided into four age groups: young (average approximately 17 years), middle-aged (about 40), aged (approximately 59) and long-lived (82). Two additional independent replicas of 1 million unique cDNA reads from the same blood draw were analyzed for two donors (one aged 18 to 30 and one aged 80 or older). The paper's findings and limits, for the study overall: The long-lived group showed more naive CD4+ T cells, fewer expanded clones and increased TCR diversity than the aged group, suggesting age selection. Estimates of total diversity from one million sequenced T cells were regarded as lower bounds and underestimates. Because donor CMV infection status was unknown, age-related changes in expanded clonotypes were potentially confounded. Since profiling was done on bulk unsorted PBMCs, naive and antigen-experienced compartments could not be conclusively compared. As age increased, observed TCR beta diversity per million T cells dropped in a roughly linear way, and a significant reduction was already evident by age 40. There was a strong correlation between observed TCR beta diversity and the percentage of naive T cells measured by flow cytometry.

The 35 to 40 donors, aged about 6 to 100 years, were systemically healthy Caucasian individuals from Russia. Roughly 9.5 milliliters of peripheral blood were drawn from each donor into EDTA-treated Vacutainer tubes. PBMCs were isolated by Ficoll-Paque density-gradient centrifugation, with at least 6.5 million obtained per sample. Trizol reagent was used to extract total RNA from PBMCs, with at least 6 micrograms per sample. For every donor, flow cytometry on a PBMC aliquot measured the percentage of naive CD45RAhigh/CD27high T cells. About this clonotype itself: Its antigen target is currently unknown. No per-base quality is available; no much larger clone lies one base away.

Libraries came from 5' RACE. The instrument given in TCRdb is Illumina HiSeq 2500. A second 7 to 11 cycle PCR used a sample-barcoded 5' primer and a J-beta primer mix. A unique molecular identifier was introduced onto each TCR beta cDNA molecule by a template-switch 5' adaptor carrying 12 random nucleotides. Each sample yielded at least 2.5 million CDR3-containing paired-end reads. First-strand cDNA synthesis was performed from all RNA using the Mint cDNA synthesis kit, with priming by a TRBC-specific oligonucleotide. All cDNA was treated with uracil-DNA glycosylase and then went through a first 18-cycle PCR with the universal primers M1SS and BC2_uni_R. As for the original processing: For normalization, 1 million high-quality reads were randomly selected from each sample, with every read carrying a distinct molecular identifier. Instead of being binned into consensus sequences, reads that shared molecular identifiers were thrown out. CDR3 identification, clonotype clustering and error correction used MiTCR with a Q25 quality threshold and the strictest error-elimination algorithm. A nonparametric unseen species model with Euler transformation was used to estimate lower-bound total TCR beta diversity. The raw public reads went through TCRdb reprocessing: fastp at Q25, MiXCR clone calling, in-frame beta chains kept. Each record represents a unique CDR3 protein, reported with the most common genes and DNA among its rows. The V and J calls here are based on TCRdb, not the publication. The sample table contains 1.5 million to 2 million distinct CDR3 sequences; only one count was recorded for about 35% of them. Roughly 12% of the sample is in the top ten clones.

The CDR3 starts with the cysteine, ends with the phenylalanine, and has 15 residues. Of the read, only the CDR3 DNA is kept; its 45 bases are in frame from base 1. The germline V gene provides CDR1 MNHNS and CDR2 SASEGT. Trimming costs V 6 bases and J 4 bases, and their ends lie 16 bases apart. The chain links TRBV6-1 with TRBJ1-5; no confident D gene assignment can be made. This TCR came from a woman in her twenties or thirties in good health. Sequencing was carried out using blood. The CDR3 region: CASSLRRVGNQPQHF. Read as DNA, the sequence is TGTGCCAGCAGCCTGAGGAGGGTGGGGAATCAGCCCCAGCATTTT.